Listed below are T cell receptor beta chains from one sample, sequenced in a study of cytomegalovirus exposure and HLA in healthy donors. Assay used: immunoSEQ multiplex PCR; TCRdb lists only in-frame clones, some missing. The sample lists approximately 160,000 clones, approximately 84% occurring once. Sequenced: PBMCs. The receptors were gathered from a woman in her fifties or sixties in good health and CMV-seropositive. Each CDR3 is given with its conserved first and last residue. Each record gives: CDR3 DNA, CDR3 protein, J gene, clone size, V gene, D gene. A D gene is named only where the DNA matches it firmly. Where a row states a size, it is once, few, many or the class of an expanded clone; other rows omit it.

TGTGCCAGCAGCCCCCTTCCGAACACTGAAGCTTTCTTT | CASSPLPNTEAFF | TRBJ1-1 | - | TRBV7-8 | -
TGTGCCAGCAGCCCCGTTCTTAATGAAAAACTGTTTTTT | CASSPVLNEKLFF | TRBJ1-4 | once | TRBV7-8 | -
TGCGCCAGCAGCTTCTCCGGGGTCGGCACTGAAGCTTTCTTT | CASSFSGVGTEAFF | TRBJ1-1 | once | TRBV5-1 | -
TGTGCCAGCAGCGTAGCGGTTAGCGGGGGGGTAGAAGAGACCCAGTACTTC | CASSVAVSGGVEETQYF | TRBJ2-5 | few | TRBV9 | TRBD2
TGTGCCAGCAGACCAATGGACAGGACGAACTATGGCTACACCTTC | CASRPMDRTNYGYTF | TRBJ1-2 | - | TRBV6-6 | TRBD1
TGTGCCAGTAGTATAGTAAGACAGGGTAACCCTGAAGCTTTCTTT | CASSIVRQGNPEAFF | TRBJ1-1 | few | TRBV19 | TRBD1
TGTGCCTGGACCGGGACACGAAGGGGCTACACCTTC | CAWTGTRRGYTF | TRBJ1-2 | - | TRBV30 | -
TGTGCCAGTAGGTTGCGGGTGAGCTACAATGAGCAGTTCTTC | CASRLRVSYNEQFF | TRBJ2-1 | once | TRBV19 | -
TGTGCCAGCAGTTCCCTCGGTTTTGGCAATCAGCCCCAGCATTTT | CASSSLGFGNQPQHF | TRBJ1-5 | few | TRBV6-5 | -
TGCGCCAGCAGCTCGGGACTCCTCGAGTACGAGCAGTACTTC | CASSSGLLEYEQYF | TRBJ2-7 | - | TRBV5-1 | -
TGTGCCAGCACCTTCGGGTACGAGCAGTACTTC | CASTFGYEQYF | TRBJ2-7 | - | TRBV5-8 | -
TGCAGCGGGGGGGACAGGGCTAACTATGGCTACACCTTC | CSGGDRANYGYTF | TRBJ1-2 | - | TRBV29-1 | TRBD1
TGTGCCAGCTTCCTAGCGGGAGTAAAGGGTCACGAGCAGTACTTC | CASFLAGVKGHEQYF | TRBJ2-7 | - | TRBV7-2 | TRBD2
TGTGCCAGCAGCTTATCTTGGGCGGGGAATGGTGCGGTTCGCGAGCAGTACTTC | CASSLSWAGNGAVREQYF | TRBJ2-7 | - | TRBV7-2 | -
TGTGCCAGCACCCAAACCCGGGGGGACCTATATGGCTACACCTTC | CASTQTRGDLYGYTF | TRBJ1-2 | - | TRBV4-2 | -
TGTGCCTGGTCGAACGGAGACTACAATGAGCAGTTCTTC | CAWSNGDYNEQFF | TRBJ2-1 | - | TRBV30 | -
TGTGCCAGTAGTGGGACAGGCCAGGGCTACACCTTC | CASSGTGQGYTF | TRBJ1-2 | - | TRBV19 | TRBD1
TGTGCCAGTAGTATCGGGACCGGGACAGGAAAAGCTGGCGAGCAGTACTTC | CASSIGTGTGKAGEQYF | TRBJ2-7 | - | TRBV19 | TRBD1
TGTGCCAGCAGCCTCAGGACAGCCTGGGATGAGCAGTTCTTC | CASSLRTAWDEQFF | TRBJ2-1 | - | TRBV7-9 | -
TGCGCCAGCAGCTTCATGACAGGGAACTCTGGAAACACCATATATTTT | CASSFMTGNSGNTIYF | TRBJ1-3 | - | TRBV5-1 | TRBD1
TGTGCCAGCAGCTTGACCGGGACAGGGGGGCAGCCCCAGCATTTT | CASSLTGTGGQPQHF | TRBJ1-5 | - | TRBV7-2 | TRBD1
TGTGCCAGCAGCGGCAGGGGGCGGTTCGAGCAGTACTTC | CASSGRGRFEQYF | TRBJ2-7 | - | TRBV7-6 | TRBD1
TGTGCCAGCGGAAAGACAGGGCATCAGGACGGCTACACCTTC | CASGKTGHQDGYTF | TRBJ1-2 | - | TRBV6-1 | TRBD1
TGTGCCAGCAGTTTATCTAGAGTCGGGCAGCCCCAGCATTTT | CASSLSRVGQPQHF | TRBJ1-5 | - | TRBV28 | -
TGTGCCAGCAGCTTAGGGTTCAGGGTAAATACGCAGTATTTT | CASSLGFRVNTQYF | TRBJ2-3 | - | TRBV7-2 | -
TGTGCCAGCAGCTTCGGGACAGCTGATGAAAAACTGTTTTTT | CASSFGTADEKLFF | TRBJ1-4 | - | TRBV7-2 | TRBD1
TGTGCCAGCACCGAAACCGAGCGGTTCGGGACAGATACGCAGTATTTT | CASTETERFGTDTQYF | TRBJ2-3 | few | TRBV2 | -